The 6 T cell receptor beta chains presented below share a single source sample, sequenced in a study of metastatic and nonmetastatic thyroid tumors. TCRdb re-called clones from the PCR reads using MiXCR. The sample includes some 5,700 clones, around a third of them seen just once. Nobody among the patients had been given any treatment before thyroid surgery. Material: adjacent normal tissue. These receptors were collected from a male donor with papillary thyroid cancer or a benign thyroid nodule (not recorded which). Some clones in this sample may be carry-over from other donors' samples.

This clone appeared a few times. A much more abundant neighbour one base away suggests this may be a read error. The sample has other DNA sequences that encode this CDR3 too. V is TRBV2 and J is TRBJ2-7; 8 positions match TRBD2. CDR1 is SNHLY, CDR2 FYNNEI, per germline. The ends lost 6 bases at V and 4 bases at J; junction bases unmatched: 11. The CDR3 has 15 amino acids. CDR3 bases: TGTGCCAGCAGCGAAACCGGGACTAGGTCGTACGAGCAGTACTTC. The encoded protein is CASSETGTRSYEQYF.

The rearrangement links TRBV7-7 to TRBJ2-2, with 8 positions matching TRBD1. This CDR3 comprises 13 residues. The germline CDR1 and CDR2 sequences are SSHAT and FNYEAQ (reference sequence). Written as DNA, the CDR3 is TGTGCTAGCGGACAGGGAAGGGCCGGGGAGCTGTTTTTT. Translation gives CASGQGRAGELFF.

This clone was counted between two and nine times. The chain links TRBV11-2 to TRBJ2-2, with 10 nucleotides matching TRBD2. The CDR3 length is 16 residues. From germline, CDR1 is SGHAT and CDR2 FQNNGV. V gave up 5 bases and J gave up 5 bases; unmatched junction bases: 8. The CDR3 loop is CASSQKAGGTTGELFF. The CDR3 nucleotides read TGTGCCAGCAGCCAGAAAGCGGGAGGGACGACCGGGGAGCTGTTTTTT.

The chain couples TRBV5-1 to TRBJ1-2; maybe TRBD1 (6 bases). This CDR3 spans 14 amino acids. V gave up 2 bases and J gave up 8 bases, with 16 bases separating them. Germline values: CDR1 SGHRS, CDR2 YFSETQ. The CDR3 loop is CASSLLTGQWGYTF. The CDR3, as DNA: TGCGCCAGCAGCTTATTAACAGGGCAATGGGGCTACACCTTC. Full variable domain (rest looked up from reference TRBV5-1 and TRBJ1-2): KAGVTQTPRYLIKTRGQQVTLSCSPISGHRSVSWYQQTPGQGLQFLFEYFSETQRNKGNFPGRFSGRQFSNSRSEMNVSTLELGDSALYLCASSLLTGQWGYTFGSGTRLTVV.

This rearrangement joins TRBV4-3 to TRBJ1-5; perhaps TRBD1 as D (5 bases). The CDR3 runs 15 residues. Germline V gives CDR1 LGHNA, CDR2 YSLEER. The V end was cut by 0 bases, the J end by 7 bases, with 13 bases between. The DNA for the CDR3 is TGCGCCAGCAGCCAAGAGAAGGGGACGGGGCAGCCCCAGCATTTT. This encodes CASSQEKGTGQPQHF.

This clone was seen many times. The rearrangement links TRBV19 to TRBJ2-7; 13 bases align to TRBD2. Per germline, CDR1 LNHDA and CDR2 SQIVND (reference sequence). The V and J ends lost 8 bases and 6 bases, in that order; junction bases with no gene match: 4. The CDR3 spans 13 residues. CDR3 coding DNA: TGTGCCAGTGCCGGACTAGCGGGAGCCGAGCAGTACTTC. As protein: CASAGLAGAEQYF.